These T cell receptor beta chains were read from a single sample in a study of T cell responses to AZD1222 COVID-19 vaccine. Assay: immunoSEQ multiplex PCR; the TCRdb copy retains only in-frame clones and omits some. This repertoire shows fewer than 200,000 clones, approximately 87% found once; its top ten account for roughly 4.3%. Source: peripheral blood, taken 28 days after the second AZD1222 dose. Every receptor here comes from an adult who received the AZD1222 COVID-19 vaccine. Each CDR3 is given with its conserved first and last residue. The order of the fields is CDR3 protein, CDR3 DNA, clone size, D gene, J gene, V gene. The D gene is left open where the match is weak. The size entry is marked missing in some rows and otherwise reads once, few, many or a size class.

CDR3: CASGLVRMDWQFF
DNA: TGTGCTAGTGGTTTGGTACGAATGGATTGGCAGTTCTTC
size: .
D: .
J: TRBJ2-1
V: TRBV12-5

CDR3: CASGLVAARGPQHF
DNA: TGTGCTAGTGGTTTGGTAGCGGCACGGGGGCCCCAGCATTTT
size: .
D: .
J: TRBJ1-5
V: TRBV12-5

CDR3: CASSQGTNYGYTF
DNA: TGTGCCAGCAGCCAGGGTACTAACTATGGCTACACCTTC
size: .
D: .
J: TRBJ1-2
V: TRBV3-1/TRBV3-2

CDR3: CASSDPNYGYTF
DNA: TGTGCCAGCTCCGATCCGAACTATGGCTACACCTTC
size: .
D: .
J: TRBJ1-2
V: TRBV18

CDR3: CASSPEGQRLNQPQHF
DNA: TGTGCCAGCTCACCAGAGGGCCAGCGGCTCAATCAGCCCCAGCATTTT
size: once
D: .
J: TRBJ1-5
V: TRBV18

CDR3: CASSLNGNTEETQYF
DNA: TGTGCCAGCAGTTTAAATGGAAACACGGAAGAGACCCAGTACTTC
size: .
D: .
J: TRBJ2-5
V: TRBV28

CDR3: CASSRSWDRFQPQHF
DNA: TGTGCCAGCAGCCGATCGTGGGATAGATTTCAGCCCCAGCATTTT
size: .
D: .
J: TRBJ1-5
V: TRBV9

CDR3: CASSSRDSNAYTF
DNA: TGTGCCAGCAGCTCCAGGGACAGCAATGCCTACACCTTC
size: .
D: TRBD1
J: TRBJ1-2
V: TRBV5-4

CDR3: CASSVATGGPMNTEAFF
DNA: TGTGCCAGCAGCGTAGCGACCGGAGGGCCCATGAACACTGAAGCTTTCTTT
size: .
D: .
J: TRBJ1-1
V: TRBV9

CDR3: CASSLVGSTDTQYF
DNA: TGTGCCAGCAGCTTGGTAGGGAGCACAGATACGCAGTATTTT
size: few
D: .
J: TRBJ2-3
V: TRBV5-8

CDR3: CASSFQRGITEAFF
DNA: TGTGCCAGCAGTTTCCAAAGGGGGATAACTGAAGCTTTCTTT
size: .
D: .
J: TRBJ1-1
V: TRBV6-5

CDR3: CASSLVSSWGAAEQFF
DNA: TGTGCCAGCAGCTTAGTAAGCTCGTGGGGGGCTGCTGAGCAGTTCTTC
size: .
D: .
J: TRBJ2-1
V: TRBV7-2

CDR3: CASRLSGLLEAFF
DNA: TGTGCCAGCAGACTCTCGGGACTTCTTGAAGCTTTCTTT
size: .
D: .
J: TRBJ1-1
V: TRBV6-5

CDR3: CASSYSQAANQPQHF
DNA: TGTGCCAGCAGTTACTCGCAGGCCGCCAATCAGCCCCAGCATTTT
size: .
D: .
J: TRBJ1-5
V: TRBV6-6

CDR3: CASSLVGGGGETQYF
DNA: TGTGCCAGCAGCTTAGTCGGCGGGGGGGGAGAGACCCAGTACTTC
size: .
D: TRBD2
J: TRBJ2-5
V: TRBV11-1

CDR3: CATSREEGVDKLFF
DNA: TGTGCCACCAGCAGAGAGGAGGGCGTCGATAAACTGTTTTTT
size: .
D: .
J: TRBJ1-4
V: TRBV15

CDR3: CAISDGVAGLDLSYEQYF
DNA: TGTGCCATCAGTGACGGGGTAGCGGGGTTAGACCTCTCCTACGAGCAGTACTTC
size: .
D: TRBD2
J: TRBJ2-7
V: TRBV10-3

CDR3: CASSPSNRATGELFF
DNA: TGTGCCAGCAGTCCGTCAAACAGGGCCACCGGGGAGCTGTTTTTT
size: .
D: .
J: TRBJ2-2
V: TRBV27

CDR3: CAWRERPIPGQVNYEQYF
DNA: TGTGCCTGGAGAGAAAGACCAATCCCTGGACAGGTTAATTACGAGCAGTACTTC
size: .
D: TRBD1
J: TRBJ2-7
V: TRBV30

CDR3: CASSLFSRTANEKLFF
DNA: TGCGCCAGCAGCTTGTTTTCCCGCACCGCTAATGAAAAACTGTTTTTT
size: .
D: .
J: TRBJ1-4
V: TRBV5-1

CDR3: CASKEPGGKNIQYF
DNA: TGTGCCAGTAAAGAGCCGGGAGGCAAAAACATTCAGTACTTC
size: .
D: TRBD2
J: TRBJ2-4
V: TRBV19

CDR3: CASSQGLGRHNEQFF
DNA: TGTGCCAGCAGCCAAGGCCTAGGGAGGCACAATGAGCAGTTCTTC
size: .
D: .
J: TRBJ2-1
V: TRBV14

CDR3: CASSFRAGGGTDTQYF
DNA: TGCGCCAGCAGCTTTAGGGCGGGGGGAGGCACAGATACGCAGTATTTT
size: .
D: TRBD2
J: TRBJ2-3
V: TRBV5-1

CDR3: CASSQGRVVGELFF
DNA: TGCGCCAGCAGCCAAGGGCGGGTTGTCGGGGAGCTGTTTTTT
size: .
D: .
J: TRBJ2-2
V: TRBV4-3

CDR3: CAWSDPNQPQHF
DNA: TGTGCCTGGAGTGACCCAAATCAGCCCCAGCATTTT
size: .
D: .
J: TRBJ1-5
V: TRBV30

CDR3: CASSIRDRLGQPQHF
DNA: TGTGCCAGTAGTATCCGGGACAGGCTAGGGCAGCCCCAGCATTTT
size: .
D: TRBD1
J: TRBJ1-5
V: TRBV19

CDR3: CASSGTGSSGYTF
DNA: TGTGCCAGCAGCGGAACAGGGTCCTCTGGCTACACCTTC
size: once
D: .
J: TRBJ1-2
V: TRBV5-6

CDR3: CASSLQGGRDEAFF
DNA: TGCGCGAGCAGCTTGCAGGGGGGTCGGGATGAAGCTTTCTTT
size: .
D: TRBD1
J: TRBJ1-1
V: TRBV4-1

CDR3: CASTGGGGRDQPQHF
DNA: TGTGCCAGCACAGGAGGGGGAGGAAGGGATCAGCCCCAGCATTTT
size: .
D: .
J: TRBJ1-5
V: TRBV6-5

CDR3: CASSYVVPGELFF
DNA: TGTGCCAGCAGTTACGTGGTCCCCGGGGAGCTGTTTTTT
size: .
D: .
J: TRBJ2-2
V: TRBV6-6

CDR3: CASSEWGGAPRGYTF
DNA: TGTGCCAGCAGTGAATGGGGGGGGGCGCCGAGGGGCTACACCTTC
size: .
D: .
J: TRBJ1-2
V: TRBV6-1

CDR3: CASSYPQSNYGYTF
DNA: TGTGCCAGCAGTTACCCGCAGTCTAACTATGGCTACACCTTC
size: .
D: .
J: TRBJ1-2
V: TRBV6-2/TRBV6-3

CDR3: CASIDRSTEAFF
DNA: TGTGCCAGCATCGACAGGTCCACTGAAGCTTTCTTT
size: .
D: .
J: TRBJ1-1
V: TRBV6-5

CDR3: CASTFQGRDTQYF
DNA: TGTGCCAGCACGTTTCAGGGGAGGGATACGCAGTATTTT
size: .
D: .
J: TRBJ2-3
V: TRBV9

CDR3: CASSERQAATNEKLFF
DNA: TGTGCCAGCAGTGAAAGACAGGCTGCAACTAATGAAAAACTGTTTTTT
size: .
D: .
J: TRBJ1-4
V: TRBV2

CDR3: CASSRDSYSPLHF
DNA: TGTGCCAGCAGTCGGGACAGCTATTCACCCCTCCACTTT
size: .
D: TRBD1
J: TRBJ1-6
V: TRBV12-3/TRBV12-4

CDR3: CASSPGVDYGYTF
DNA: TGTGCCAGCAGTCCGGGAGTCGACTATGGCTACACCTTC
size: .
D: .
J: TRBJ1-2
V: TRBV5-6

CDR3: CATAQGPTSSGANVLTF
DNA: TGTGCCACCGCTCAGGGGCCAACTAGCTCTGGGGCCAACGTCCTGACTTTC
size: .
D: .
J: TRBJ2-6
V: TRBV19

CDR3: CASSSTSGEGWKQYF
DNA: TGTGCCAGCAGTTCGACTAGCGGGGAGGGTTGGAAGCAGTACTTC
size: .
D: TRBD2
J: TRBJ2-7
V: TRBV6-6

CDR3: CASSERTSRLNEQFF
DNA: TGTGCCAGCAGTGAGAGGACATCAAGACTCAATGAGCAGTTCTTC
size: once
D: .
J: TRBJ2-1
V: TRBV2

CDR3: CASSLSLSQNEKLFF
DNA: TGTGCCAGCAGCTTGAGTCTGAGCCAGAATGAAAAACTGTTTTTT
size: .
D: .
J: TRBJ1-4
V: TRBV5-5

CDR3: CATSSWTGQGSLPRRETQYF
DNA: TGTGCCACCAGCAGTTGGACGGGACAGGGTTCCCTCCCGAGGAGAGAGACCCAGTACTTC
size: .
D: TRBD1
J: TRBJ2-5
V: TRBV15

CDR3: CASSNGVYGYTF
DNA: TGTGCCAGCAGCAACGGGGTTTATGGCTACACCTTC
size: .
D: .
J: TRBJ1-2
V: TRBV6-5

CDR3: CASSFAQGATNYGYTF
DNA: TGCGCCAGCAGCTTTGCTCAGGGGGCCACTAACTATGGCTACACCTTC
size: .
D: TRBD1
J: TRBJ1-2
V: TRBV5-1

CDR3: CASSARGGYGYTF
DNA: TGTGCCAGCAGTGCCAGGGGTGGCTATGGCTACACCTTC
size: .
D: .
J: TRBJ1-2
V: TRBV6-4

CDR3: CASSSLGGSPLHF
DNA: TGTGCCAGCAGCTCCTTAGGGGGTTCACCCCTCCACTTT
size: .
D: .
J: TRBJ1-6
V: TRBV7-9

CDR3: CASRDRSTNEKLFF
DNA: TGTGCCAGTAGAGACCGGTCAACTAATGAAAAACTGTTTTTT
size: .
D: .
J: TRBJ1-4
V: TRBV19